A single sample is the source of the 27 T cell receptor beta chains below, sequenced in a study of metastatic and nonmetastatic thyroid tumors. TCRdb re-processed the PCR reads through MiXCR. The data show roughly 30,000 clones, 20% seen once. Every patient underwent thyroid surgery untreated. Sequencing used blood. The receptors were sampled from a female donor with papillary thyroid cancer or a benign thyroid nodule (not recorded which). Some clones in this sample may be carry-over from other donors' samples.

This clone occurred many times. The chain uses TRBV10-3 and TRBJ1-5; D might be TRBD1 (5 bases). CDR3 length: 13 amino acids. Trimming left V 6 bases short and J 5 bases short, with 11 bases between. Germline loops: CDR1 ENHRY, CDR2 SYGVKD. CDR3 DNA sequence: TGTGCCATCAGCGGGGGATACGATCAGCCCCAGCATTTT. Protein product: CAISGGYDQPQHF.

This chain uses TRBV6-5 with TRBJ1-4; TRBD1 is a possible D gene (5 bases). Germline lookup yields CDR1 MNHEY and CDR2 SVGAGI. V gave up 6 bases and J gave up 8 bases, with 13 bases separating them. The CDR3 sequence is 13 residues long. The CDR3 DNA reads TGTGCCAGCAGCCGGACACTTACAGAAAAACTGTTTTTT. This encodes CASSRTLTEKLFF.

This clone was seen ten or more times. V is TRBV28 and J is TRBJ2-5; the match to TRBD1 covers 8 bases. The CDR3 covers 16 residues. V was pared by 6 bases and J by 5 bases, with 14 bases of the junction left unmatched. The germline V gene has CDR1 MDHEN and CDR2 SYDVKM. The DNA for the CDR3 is TGTGCCAGCAGCCCACCCGGACAGGGCGGGTACGAGACCCAGTACTTC. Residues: CASSPPGQGGYETQYF.

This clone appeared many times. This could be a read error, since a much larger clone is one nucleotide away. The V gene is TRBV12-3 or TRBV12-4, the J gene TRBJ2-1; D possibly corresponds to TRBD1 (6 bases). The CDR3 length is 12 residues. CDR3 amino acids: CASSPRDNEQSF. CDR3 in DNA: TGTGCCAGCAGCCCCCGGGACAATGAGCAGTCCTTC.

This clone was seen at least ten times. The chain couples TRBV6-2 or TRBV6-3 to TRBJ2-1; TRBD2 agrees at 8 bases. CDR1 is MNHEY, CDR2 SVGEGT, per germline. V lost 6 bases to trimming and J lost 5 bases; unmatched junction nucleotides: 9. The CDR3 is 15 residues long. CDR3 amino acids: CASRPLAARHNEQFF. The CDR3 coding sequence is TGTGCCAGCAGACCACTAGCGGCAAGACACAATGAGCAGTTCTTC.

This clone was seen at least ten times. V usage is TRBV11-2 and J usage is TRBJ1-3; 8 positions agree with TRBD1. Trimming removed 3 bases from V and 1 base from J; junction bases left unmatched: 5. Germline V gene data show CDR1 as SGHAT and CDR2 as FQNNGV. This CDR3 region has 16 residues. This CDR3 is CASSLSGQGSGNTIYF. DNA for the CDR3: TGTGCCAGCAGCTTGAGTGGACAGGGTTCTGGAAACACCATATATTTT.

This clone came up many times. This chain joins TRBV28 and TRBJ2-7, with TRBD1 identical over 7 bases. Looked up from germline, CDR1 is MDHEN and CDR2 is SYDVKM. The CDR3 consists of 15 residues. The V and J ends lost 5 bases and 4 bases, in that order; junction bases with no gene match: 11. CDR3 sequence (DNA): TGTGCCAGCAGTCCCCAACGGGGACAGCCTTACGAGCAGTACTTC. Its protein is CASSPQRGQPYEQYF.

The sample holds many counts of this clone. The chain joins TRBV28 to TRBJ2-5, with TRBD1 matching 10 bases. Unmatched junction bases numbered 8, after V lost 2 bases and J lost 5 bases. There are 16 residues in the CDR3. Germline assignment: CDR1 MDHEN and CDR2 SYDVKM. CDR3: CASSLRQGAWLETQYF. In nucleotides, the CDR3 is TGTGCCAGCAGTTTACGACAGGGGGCTTGGTTGGAGACCCAGTACTTC.

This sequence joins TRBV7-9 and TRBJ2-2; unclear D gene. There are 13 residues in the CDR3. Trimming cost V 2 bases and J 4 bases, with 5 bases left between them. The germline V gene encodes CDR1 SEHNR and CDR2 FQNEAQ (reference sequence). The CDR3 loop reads CASSLMSTGELFF. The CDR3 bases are TGTGCCAGCAGCTTAATGTCCACCGGGGAGCTGTTTTTT. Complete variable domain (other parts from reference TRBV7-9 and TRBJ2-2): DTGVSQNPRHKITKRGQNVTFRCDPISEHNRLYWYRQTLGQGPEFLTYFQNEAQLEKSRLLSDRFSAERPKGSFSTLEIQRTEQGDSAMYLCASSLMSTGELFFGEGSRLTVL.

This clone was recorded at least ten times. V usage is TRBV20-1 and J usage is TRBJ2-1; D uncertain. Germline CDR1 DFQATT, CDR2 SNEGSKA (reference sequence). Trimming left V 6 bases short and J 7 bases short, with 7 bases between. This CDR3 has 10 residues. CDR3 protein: CSAKSNEQFF. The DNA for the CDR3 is TGCAGTGCCAAATCAAATGAGCAGTTCTTC.

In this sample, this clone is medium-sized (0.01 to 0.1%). The CDR3 nucleotides are TGTGCCAGCAGCCAACAGGGGGTCCACAATGAGCAGTTCTTC. This codes for CASSQQGVHNEQFF. The chain joins TRBV3-1 to TRBJ2-1; 7 bases are shared with TRBD1. Trimming cost V 2 bases and J 5 bases; bases outside gene matches: 3. There are 14 residues in the CDR3. The V gene's germline CDR1 is LGHDT and CDR2 YNNKEL (reference sequence).

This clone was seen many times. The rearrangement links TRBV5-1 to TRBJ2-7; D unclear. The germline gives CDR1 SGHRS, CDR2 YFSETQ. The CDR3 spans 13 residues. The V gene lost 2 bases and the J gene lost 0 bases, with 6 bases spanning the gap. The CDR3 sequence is CASSFRSSYEQYF. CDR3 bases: TGCGCCAGCAGCTTCAGGAGCTCCTACGAGCAGTACTTC.

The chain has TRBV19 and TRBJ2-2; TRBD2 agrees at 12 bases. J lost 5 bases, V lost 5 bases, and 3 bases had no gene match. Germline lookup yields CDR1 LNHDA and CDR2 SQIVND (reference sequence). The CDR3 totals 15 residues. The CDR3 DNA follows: TGTGCCAGTAGTTCTAGCGGGAGGGTTACCGGGGAGCTGTTTTTT. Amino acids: CASSSSGRVTGELFF.

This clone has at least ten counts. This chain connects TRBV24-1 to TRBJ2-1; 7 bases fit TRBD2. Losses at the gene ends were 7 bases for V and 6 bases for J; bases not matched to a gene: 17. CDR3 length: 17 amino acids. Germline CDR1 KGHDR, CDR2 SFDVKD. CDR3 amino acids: CATRPLGREWRGNEQFF. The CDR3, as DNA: TGTGCCACCAGGCCCCTCGGGCGGGAGTGGAGGGGCAATGAGCAGTTCTTC.

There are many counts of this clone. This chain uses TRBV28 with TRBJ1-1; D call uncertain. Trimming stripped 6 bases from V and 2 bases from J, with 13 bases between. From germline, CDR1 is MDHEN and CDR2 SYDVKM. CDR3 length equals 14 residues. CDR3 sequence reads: CASRPDRGNTEAFF. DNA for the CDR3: TGTGCCAGCAGACCCGACCGGGGAAACACTGAAGCTTTCTTT.

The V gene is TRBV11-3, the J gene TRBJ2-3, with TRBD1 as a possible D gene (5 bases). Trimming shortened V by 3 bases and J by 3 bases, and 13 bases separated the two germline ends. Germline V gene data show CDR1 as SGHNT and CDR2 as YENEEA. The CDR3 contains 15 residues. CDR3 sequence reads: CASSFRGSLTDTQYF. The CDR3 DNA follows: TGTGCCAGCAGCTTTAGGGGTTCTTTGACAGATACGCAGTATTTT.

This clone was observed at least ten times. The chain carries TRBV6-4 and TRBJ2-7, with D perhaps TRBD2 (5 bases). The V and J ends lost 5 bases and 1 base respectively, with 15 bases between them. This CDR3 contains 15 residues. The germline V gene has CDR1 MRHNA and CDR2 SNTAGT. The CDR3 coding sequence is TGTGCCAGCAGTCCCCGCAGAGCGGAGTCCTACGAGCAGTACTTC. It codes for CASSPRRAESYEQYF.

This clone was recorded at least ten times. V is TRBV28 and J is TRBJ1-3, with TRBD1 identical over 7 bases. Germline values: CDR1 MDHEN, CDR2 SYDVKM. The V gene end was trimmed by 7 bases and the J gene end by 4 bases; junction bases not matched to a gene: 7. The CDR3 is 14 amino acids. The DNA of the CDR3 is TGTGCCAGCAACCTTGGCAGGGGGGGAAACACCATATATTTT. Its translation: CASNLGRGGNTIYF.

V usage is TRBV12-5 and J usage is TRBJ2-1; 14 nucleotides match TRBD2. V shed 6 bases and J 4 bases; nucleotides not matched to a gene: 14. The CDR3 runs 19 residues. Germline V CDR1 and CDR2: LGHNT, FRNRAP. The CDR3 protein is CASGDPGLAGVPLYNEQFF. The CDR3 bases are TGTGCTAGTGGGGACCCGGGACTAGCGGGAGTTCCCTTATACAATGAGCAGTTCTTC.

The CDR3, as DNA: TGTGCCAGCAGTTACCGGGACCGATCCCAGGGAGAGACCCAGTACTTC. Translated: CASSYRDRSQGETQYF. This sequence joins TRBV12-3 or TRBV12-4 and TRBJ2-5; possibly TRBD1 or TRBD2 for D (5 bases each). The CDR3 runs to 16 residues. V was pared by 4 bases and J by 4 bases, with 19 bases between.

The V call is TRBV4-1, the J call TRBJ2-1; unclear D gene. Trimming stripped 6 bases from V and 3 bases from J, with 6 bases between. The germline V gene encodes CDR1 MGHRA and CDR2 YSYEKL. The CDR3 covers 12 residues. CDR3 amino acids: CASSLNYNEQFF. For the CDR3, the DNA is TGCGCCAGCAGTCTTAACTACAATGAGCAGTTCTTC.

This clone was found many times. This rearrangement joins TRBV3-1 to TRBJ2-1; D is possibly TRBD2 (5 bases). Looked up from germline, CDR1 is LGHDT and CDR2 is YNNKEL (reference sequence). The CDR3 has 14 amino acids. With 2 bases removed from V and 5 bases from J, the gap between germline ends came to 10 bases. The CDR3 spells CASSQIASHNEQFF. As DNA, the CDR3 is TGTGCCAGCAGCCAAATTGCTAGCCACAATGAGCAGTTCTTC.

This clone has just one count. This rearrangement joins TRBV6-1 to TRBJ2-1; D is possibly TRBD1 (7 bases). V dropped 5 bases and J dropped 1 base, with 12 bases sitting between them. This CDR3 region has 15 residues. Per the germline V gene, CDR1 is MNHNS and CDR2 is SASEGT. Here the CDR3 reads CASSMPGGSYNEQFF. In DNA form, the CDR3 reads TGTGCCAGCAGTATGCCAGGGGGGTCCTACAATGAGCAGTTCTTC.

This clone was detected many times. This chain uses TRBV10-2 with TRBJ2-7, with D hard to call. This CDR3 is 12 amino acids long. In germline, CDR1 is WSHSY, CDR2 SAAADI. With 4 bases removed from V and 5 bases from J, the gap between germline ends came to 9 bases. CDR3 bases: TGCGCCAGCAGTGGGGGTAGGGACGAGCAGTACTTC. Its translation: CASSGGRDEQYF.

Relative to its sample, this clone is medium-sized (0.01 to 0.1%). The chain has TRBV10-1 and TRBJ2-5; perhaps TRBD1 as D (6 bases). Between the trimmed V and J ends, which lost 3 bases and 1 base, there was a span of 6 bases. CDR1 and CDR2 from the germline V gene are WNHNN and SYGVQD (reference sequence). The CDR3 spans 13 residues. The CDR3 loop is CASSEGGQETQYF. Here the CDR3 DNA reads TGCGCCAGCAGTGAAGGGGGCCAAGAGACCCAGTACTTC.

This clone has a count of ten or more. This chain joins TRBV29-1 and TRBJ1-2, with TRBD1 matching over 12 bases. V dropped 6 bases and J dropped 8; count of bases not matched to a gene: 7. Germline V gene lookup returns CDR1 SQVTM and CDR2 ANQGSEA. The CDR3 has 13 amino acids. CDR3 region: CSVGQGAAGGYTF. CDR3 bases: TGCAGCGTGGGACAGGGGGCTGCGGGCGGCTACACCTTC.

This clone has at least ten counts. In DNA form, the CDR3 reads TGTGCCAGCAGTAAGGACAGGGGCCATGAGCAGTTCTTC. This encodes CASSKDRGHEQFF. The chain employs TRBV6-1 and TRBJ2-1, with 9 bases lining up with TRBD1. Germline lookup yields CDR1 MNHNS and CDR2 SASEGT. V gave up 5 bases and J gave up 8 bases; unmatched junction bases: 4. CDR3 length: 13 residues.